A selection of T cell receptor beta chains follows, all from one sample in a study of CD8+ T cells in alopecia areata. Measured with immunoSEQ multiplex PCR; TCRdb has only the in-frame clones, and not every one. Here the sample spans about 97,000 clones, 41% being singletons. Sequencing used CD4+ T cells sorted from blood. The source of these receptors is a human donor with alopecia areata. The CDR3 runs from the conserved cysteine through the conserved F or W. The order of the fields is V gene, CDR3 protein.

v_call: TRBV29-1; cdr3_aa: CSVQGGVFGTQYF
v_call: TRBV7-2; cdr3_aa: CASSLALLDTQYF
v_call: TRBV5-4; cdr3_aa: CASSSGQGLYNEQFF
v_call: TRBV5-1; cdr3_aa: CASSLVGGDEQFF
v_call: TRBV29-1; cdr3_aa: CSVGEPLFYGYTF
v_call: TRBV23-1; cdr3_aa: CASSQSRQNYGYTF
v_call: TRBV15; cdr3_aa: CATSILAGGTGELFF
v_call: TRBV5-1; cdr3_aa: CASSLVRGPSSYNEQFF
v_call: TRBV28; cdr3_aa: CASSSSGSSYNEQFF
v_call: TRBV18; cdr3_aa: CASSPGLQETQYF
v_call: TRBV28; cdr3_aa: CASRTIPARASETQYF
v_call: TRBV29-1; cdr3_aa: CSAGTSGSGDTQYF
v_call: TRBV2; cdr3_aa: CASKEGSGANVLTF
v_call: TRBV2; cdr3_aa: CASSYTDTQYF
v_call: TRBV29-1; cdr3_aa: CSVERQGLGEQYF
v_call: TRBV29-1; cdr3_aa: CSVDRGSGETQYF
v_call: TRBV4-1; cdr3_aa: CASSHTGTGSYEQYF
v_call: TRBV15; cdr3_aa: CATSRDLERGGEQFF
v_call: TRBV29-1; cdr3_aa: CSVDTAGGLGELFF
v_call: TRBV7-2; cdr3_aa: CASSLTGGYEQYF
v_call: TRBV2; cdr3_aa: CASRPQTSGSDNEQFF
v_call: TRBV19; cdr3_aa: CASSIGGGNEQFF
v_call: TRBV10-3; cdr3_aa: CATHGGTYEQYF
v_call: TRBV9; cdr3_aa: CASSGVGQGGTEAFF
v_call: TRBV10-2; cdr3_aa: CASNGQGASGYTF
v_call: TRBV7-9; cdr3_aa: CASSLTGAETQYF